These T cell receptor beta chains were read from a single sample in a study of human CD8 memory T cell subsets. TCRdb re-called the 5' RACE reads and gives one entry per CDR3 protein, without DNA. Across about 5,500 distinct CDR3 sequences, the top ten clones capture 15% to 20% of the sample. The sample consisted of CD8+ T cells from PBMCs. The origin of the receptors is a human donor in good health. Each CDR3 is given with its conserved first and last residue. The order of the fields is clone size, V gene, J gene, CDR3 protein. Clone sizes are given selectively: once, few, many, or a class where the clone is expanded.

abundance: .
v_gene: TRBV7-8
j_gene: TRBJ2-5
CDR3aa: CASSSDPGPRPQYF

abundance: .
v_gene: TRBV7-9
j_gene: TRBJ1-2
CDR3aa: CASSLAAGQALDGYTF

abundance: .
v_gene: TRBV20-1
j_gene: TRBJ2-7
CDR3aa: CSAREVLASYEQYF

abundance: large
v_gene: TRBV20-1
j_gene: TRBJ2-5
CDR3aa: CSATGLGETQYF

abundance: .
v_gene: TRBV7-2
j_gene: TRBJ1-5
CDR3aa: CASSYQGGVQPQHF

abundance: .
v_gene: TRBV14
j_gene: TRBJ1-2
CDR3aa: CASSPQDRHGYTF

abundance: .
v_gene: TRBV10-3
j_gene: TRBJ2-1
CDR3aa: CAISESGLAGGNEQFF

abundance: .
v_gene: TRBV9
j_gene: TRBJ2-1
CDR3aa: CASTYGTGNNEQFF

abundance: .
v_gene: TRBV4-1
j_gene: TRBJ1-1
CDR3aa: CASSQDWVNTEAFF

abundance: .
v_gene: TRBV30
j_gene: TRBJ2-1
CDR3aa: CAWSGSSGYNEQFF

abundance: .
v_gene: TRBV6-4
j_gene: TRBJ2-2
CDR3aa: CASRLAGGDTGELFF

abundance: .
v_gene: TRBV7-9
j_gene: TRBJ2-7
CDR3aa: CASSLGNEQYF

abundance: .
v_gene: TRBV2
j_gene: TRBJ2-3
CDR3aa: CASRAGPLADTQYF

abundance: .
v_gene: TRBV28
j_gene: TRBJ1-2
CDR3aa: CASSSYREGHGYTF

abundance: .
v_gene: TRBV12-3/TRBV12-4
j_gene: TRBJ2-1
CDR3aa: CASSPTSESYNEQFF

abundance: .
v_gene: TRBV29-1
j_gene: TRBJ2-1
CDR3aa: CSVTLTSGAWDEQFF

abundance: .
v_gene: TRBV6-1
j_gene: TRBJ2-7
CDR3aa: CASSEGLALTYEQYF

abundance: medium-sized
v_gene: TRBV11-2
j_gene: TRBJ2-7
CDR3aa: CASSLYAGPTYEQYF

abundance: .
v_gene: TRBV28
j_gene: TRBJ1-2
CDR3aa: CASSDLRAKGPNYGYTF

abundance: .
v_gene: TRBV4-2
j_gene: TRBJ1-2
CDR3aa: CASSPASGQGGGYGYTF

abundance: .
v_gene: TRBV27
j_gene: TRBJ2-2
CDR3aa: CASQTGTLSGELFF

abundance: medium-sized
v_gene: TRBV24-1
j_gene: TRBJ2-1
CDR3aa: CATDPGTSGNYEQFF

abundance: .
v_gene: TRBV16
j_gene: TRBJ2-7
CDR3aa: CASASPQGEQYF

abundance: .
v_gene: TRBV20-1
j_gene: TRBJ1-2
CDR3aa: CSARDGYGYTF

abundance: medium-sized
v_gene: TRBV21-1
j_gene: TRBJ1-5
CDR3aa: CASPRRGNQPQHF

abundance: large
v_gene: TRBV9
j_gene: TRBJ2-5
CDR3aa: CASSPFLSQETQYF

abundance: .
v_gene: TRBV28
j_gene: TRBJ2-7
CDR3aa: CASSPPQTGGKPYF

abundance: .
v_gene: TRBV6-2/TRBV6-3
j_gene: TRBJ1-3
CDR3aa: CASKISGSGNTIYF

abundance: .
v_gene: TRBV21-1
j_gene: TRBJ1-6
CDR3aa: CASSVPGQGASPLHF

abundance: medium-sized
v_gene: TRBV27
j_gene: TRBJ1-1
CDR3aa: CASSLSGRGHTEAFF

abundance: .
v_gene: TRBV5-5
j_gene: TRBJ2-7
CDR3aa: CASSPEWGRNEQYF

abundance: .
v_gene: TRBV6-2/TRBV6-3
j_gene: TRBJ2-3
CDR3aa: CASSYRDRSTDTQYF

abundance: .
v_gene: TRBV15
j_gene: TRBJ2-1
CDR3aa: CATSRDLSTYNEQFF

abundance: .
v_gene: TRBV29-1
j_gene: TRBJ2-7
CDR3aa: CSVGDRGGEQYF

abundance: medium-sized
v_gene: TRBV2
j_gene: TRBJ2-2
CDR3aa: CASSADSDTGELFF